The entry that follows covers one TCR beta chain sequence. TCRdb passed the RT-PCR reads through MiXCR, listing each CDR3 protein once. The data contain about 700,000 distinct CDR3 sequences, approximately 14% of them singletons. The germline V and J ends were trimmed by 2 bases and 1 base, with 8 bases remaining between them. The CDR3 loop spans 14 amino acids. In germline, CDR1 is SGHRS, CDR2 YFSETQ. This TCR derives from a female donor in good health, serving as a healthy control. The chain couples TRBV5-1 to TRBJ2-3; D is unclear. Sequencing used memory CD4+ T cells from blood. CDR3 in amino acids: CASSFRVGTDTQYF. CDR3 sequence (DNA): TGCGCCAGCAGCTTCCGAGTGGGCACAGATACGCAGTATTTT.